These 22 T cell receptor beta chains were sequenced from one sample in a study of blood T cell repertoires in COVID-19. Clones were read by immunoSEQ multiplex PCR, and TCRdb kept only the in-frame ones, dropping some. Of about 82,000 clones in the sample, 78% were seen once. Material: peripheral blood. The origin of the receptors is a man aged 55-75 years with COVID-19, enrolled during active disease.

The gene calls are TRBV7-3 and TRBJ2-5; 15 nucleotides align to TRBD2. Per the germline V gene, CDR1 is SGHTA and CDR2 is FQGTGA. The trim removed 5 bases at V and 4 bases at J, leaving 5 bases unmatched. This CDR3 region has 16 residues. The chain's CDR3 is CASSPRGLAGGETQYF. In nucleotides, the CDR3 is TGTGCCAGCAGCCCGCGGGGACTAGCGGGAGGAGAGACCCAGTACTTC.

This clone was found once. V gene TRBV27 combines with J gene TRBJ2-1; 13 nucleotides line up with TRBD2. Germline assignment: CDR1 MNHEY and CDR2 SMNVEV (reference sequence). This CDR3 region has 16 residues. V shed 5 bases and J 5 bases; nucleotides not matched to a gene: 6. CDR3 protein: CASSGRTSGSHNEQFF. The CDR3 nucleotides read TGTGCCAGCAGTGGCCGGACTAGCGGGAGCCACAATGAGCAGTTCTTC.

The rearrangement joins TRBV11-2 to TRBJ2-2; weak D call: TRBD2 (6 bases). In germline, CDR1 is SGHAT, CDR2 FQNNGV. CDR3 size: 15 residues. V was cut by 8 bases and J by 1 base, with 14 bases left in between. CDR3 in DNA: TGTGCCAGCGAGGTGGGACTCCAGAACACCGGGGAGCTGTTTTTT. Encoded protein: CASEVGLQNTGELFF.

This sequence joins TRBV9 and TRBJ1-1, with D hard to call. The CDR3 length is 15 residues. CDR1 is SGDLS and CDR2 is YYNGEE in the germline V gene. The V end lost 0 bases, the J end lost 5 bases, and 14 bases lay between the germline ends. The CDR3 DNA follows: TGTGCCAGCAGCGTAGTCACTAATTACGGGACTGAAGCTTTCTTT. This sequence encodes CASSVVTNYGTEAFF.

The chain carries TRBV7-3 and TRBJ2-1, with 7 bases identical to TRBD2. J was trimmed by 4 bases and V by 2 bases; bases with no gene match: 5. Germline loops: CDR1 SGHTA, CDR2 FQGTGA. The length of the CDR3 is 15 residues. CDR3 coding DNA: TGTGCCAGCAGCTTAGTCCAAGCGGGGTACAATGAGCAGTTCTTC. Protein sequence: CASSLVQAGYNEQFF.

This clone came up once. The chain employs TRBV19 and TRBJ2-5, with D maybe TRBD1 (5 bases). The germline V gene has CDR1 LNHDA and CDR2 SQIVND (reference sequence). Between the trimmed V and J ends, which lost 3 bases and 0 bases, there was a span of 5 bases. The CDR3 sequence is 13 residues long. The CDR3 DNA reads as TGTGCCAGTAGTATCAGGGACCAAGAGACCCAGTACTTC. Translating it yields CASSIRDQETQYF.

The chain joins TRBV5-4 to TRBJ2-1, with TRBD1 matching 8 bases. The CDR3 is 14 residues long. J gave up 7 bases and V 7 bases, and 10 bases lay outside the gene matches. CDR1 SGHNT and CDR2 YYREEE come from the germline V gene (reference sequence). The CDR3 loop is CASALQGGINEQFF. The CDR3 DNA reads TGTGCCAGCGCCTTACAGGGGGGTATAAATGAGCAGTTCTTC. Using reference TRBV5-4 and TRBJ2-1 for the parts outside the CDR3, the full variable domain is ETGVTQSPTHLIKTRGQQVTLRCSSQSGHNTVSWYQQALGQGPQFIFQYYREEENGRGNFPPRFSGLQFPNYSSELNVNALELDDSALYLCASALQGGINEQFFGPGTRLTVL.

This clone was counted between two and nine times. The rearrangement joins TRBV6-6 to TRBJ1-2; D is unresolved. V lost 8 bases to trimming and J lost 2 bases, with 18 bases between them. CDR3 size: 15 residues. Germline-derived CDR1 and CDR2 are MNHNY and SVGAGI (reference sequence). The CDR3 region has the DNA TGTGCCAGCGCCAGCGGGTTAGAGTCGAACTATGGCTACACCTTC. Its protein product is CASASGLESNYGYTF.

This chain joins TRBV5-1 and TRBJ2-5; 7 bases line up with TRBD1. V gave up 4 bases and J gave up 5 bases; unmatched junction bases: 20. Germline CDR1 SGHRS, CDR2 YFSETQ. This CDR3 is built from 18 residues. CDR3 residues: CASSPDRASTGLGETQYF. The CDR3 DNA reads TGCGCCAGCAGCCCAGACAGGGCCTCGACTGGACTCGGGGAGACCCAGTACTTC.

V and J are TRBV9 and TRBJ2-4; D might be TRBD1 (5 bases). V was pared by 3 bases and J by 0 bases, with 13 bases between. Germline values: CDR1 SGDLS, CDR2 YYNGEE. This CDR3 is built from 16 residues. For the CDR3, the DNA is TGTGCCAGCAGCGCCGACAGTCCTGGAGCCAAAAACATTCAGTACTTC. Translation: CASSADSPGAKNIQYF. The full variable domain, rest sourced from reference TRBV9 and TRBJ2-4, is DSGVTQTPKHLITATGQRVTLRCSPRSGDLSVYWYQQSLDQGLQFLIQYYNGEERAKGNILERFSAQQFPDLHSELNLSSLELGDSALYFCASSADSPGAKNIQYFGAGTRLSVL.

The chain employs TRBV7-9 and TRBJ2-4, with 8 bases that match TRBD1. J gave up 2 bases and V 1 base, and 7 bases lay outside the gene matches. Looked up from germline, CDR1 is SEHNR and CDR2 is FQNEAQ (reference sequence). The CDR3 consists of 17 residues. The CDR3 sequence: CASSLDGQGATKNIQYF. The CDR3 DNA reads as TGTGCCAGCAGCTTAGATGGGCAGGGGGCGACCAAAAACATTCAGTACTTC.

This chain connects TRBV15 to TRBJ1-3; D gene ambiguous. The CDR3 consists of 13 residues. V shed 1 base and J shed 4 bases, with 5 bases lying between them. Germline assignment: CDR1 LNHNV and CDR2 YYDKDF (reference sequence). CDR3 protein: CATSRGPGNTIYF. CDR3 coding DNA: TGTGCCACCAGCAGAGGGCCAGGAAACACCATATATTTT.

This chain uses TRBV5-1 with TRBJ1-1, with no clear D. The CDR3 loop spans 17 amino acids. Germline CDR1 is SGHRS and CDR2 is YFSETQ. V was cut by 3 bases and J by 0 bases, with 18 bases left in between. CDR3 sequence reads: CASSYKVSDGMNTEAFF. In DNA form, the CDR3 reads TGCGCCAGCAGCTATAAAGTGAGTGACGGGATGAACACTGAAGCTTTCTTT. Together with reference TRBV5-1 and TRBJ1-1, the CDR3 gives the full variable domain: KAGVTQTPRYLIKTRGQQVTLSCSPISGHRSVSWYQQTPGQGLQFLFEYFSETQRNKGNFPGRFSGRQFSNSRSEMNVSTLELGDSALYLCASSYKVSDGMNTEAFFGQGTRLTVV.

This sequence joins TRBV2 and TRBJ2-3; 8 bases align to TRBD1. J lost 2 bases, V lost 10 bases, and 5 bases had no gene match. Per the germline V gene, CDR1 is SNHLY and CDR2 is FYNNEI. CDR3 length: 13 residues. CDR3 coding DNA: TGTGCCATTGGGACAGGATACACAGATACGCAGTATTTT. Encoded protein: CAIGTGYTDTQYF.

Worth noting for this clone: Other DNA variants within this sample encode the same CDR3. The rearrangement links TRBV7-9 to TRBJ2-3, with 8 positions matching TRBD1. V lost 11 bases to trimming and J lost 0 bases; unmatched junction nucleotides: 7. Per the germline V gene, CDR1 is SEHNR and CDR2 is FQNEAQ (reference sequence). There are 14 residues in the CDR3. CDR3 bases: TGTGCCTCGACCGGGACAGGAAGCACAGATACGCAGTATTTT. The encoded protein is CASTGTGSTDTQYF.

The V call is TRBV5-4, the J call TRBJ2-1; a possible D gene is TRBD2 (6 bases). V dropped 1 base and J dropped 1 base, with 9 bases sitting between them. Germline V gene lookup returns CDR1 SGHNT and CDR2 YYREEE (reference sequence). This CDR3 has 15 amino acids. The chain's CDR3 is CASSLWRGSYNEQFF. As DNA, the CDR3 is TGTGCCAGCAGCTTGTGGAGGGGTTCCTACAATGAGCAGTTCTTC.

The V call is TRBV4-2, the J call TRBJ2-3; D call uncertain. Trimming took off 3 bases at V and 1 base at J, with 11 bases between the two ends. Germline CDR1 reads LGHNA; CDR2 reads YNFKEQ. This CDR3 is 15 amino acids long. The CDR3 DNA is TGTGCCAGCAGCCAGAGTAGCCCTGGCACAGATACGCAGTATTTT. This sequence encodes CASSQSSPGTDTQYF.

This chain uses TRBV9 with TRBJ1-1; TRBD1 might be the D (6 bases). Germline loops: CDR1 SGDLS, CDR2 YYNGEE. Trimming left V 3 bases short and J 4 bases short, with 10 bases between. The CDR3 runs 13 residues. CDR3 DNA sequence: TGTGCCAGCAGCGAACAGGGTGTCACTGAAGCTTTCTTT. It codes for CASSEQGVTEAFF.

The rearrangement uses TRBV18 and TRBJ2-3; D is perhaps TRBD2 (6 bases). Trimming removed 3 bases at V and 4 bases at J, with 20 bases between. Germline loops: CDR1 KGHSH, CDR2 LQKENI. This CDR3 has 17 residues. The CDR3: CASSPEAGRAVADTQYF. The CDR3 coding sequence is TGTGCCAGCTCACCCGAGGCGGGAAGGGCCGTGGCAGATACGCAGTATTTT.

The chain links TRBV15 to TRBJ2-7; 9 nucleotides match TRBD1. Per germline, CDR1 LNHNV and CDR2 YYDKDF (reference sequence). The CDR3 length is 14 residues. With V trimmed by 3 bases and J by 7 bases, 7 bases remained unmatched. Written as DNA, the CDR3 is TGTGCCACCAGCAGTACAGGGGGCTCTAGAGAGCAGTACTTC. Its translation: CATSSTGGSREQYF.

The CDR3 loop is CASSLVRTSGRTPPYEQYF. The CDR3 DNA reads as TGTGCCAGCAGCTTAGTAAGGACTAGCGGGAGGACGCCCCCCTACGAGCAGTACTTC. The chain carries TRBV7-2 and TRBJ2-7, with TRBD2 matching 14 bases. V lost 1 base to trimming and J lost 2 bases; unmatched junction nucleotides: 10. The CDR3 totals 19 residues. The germline V gene encodes CDR1 SGHTA and CDR2 FQGNSA.

This clone was recorded a few times. The CDR3 protein is CASSFSSGSYEQYF. The CDR3 nucleotides read TGTGCCAGCAGCTTTTCTAGCGGCTCCTACGAGCAGTACTTC. The rearrangement links TRBV7-6 to TRBJ2-7, with 7 bases aligning to TRBD2. CDR1 SGHVS and CDR2 FNYEAQ come from the germline V gene. V shed 3 bases, J shed 0 bases, and the junction held 2 bases outside the gene matches. The CDR3 sequence is 14 residues long.